These 23 T cell receptor beta chains came from one sample sequenced in a study of blood T cells in healthy people across ages. The use of a sample-barcoded 5' primer and a J-beta primer mix characterized a second PCR of 7 to 11 cycles. One entry per CDR3 protein, called by TCRdb with MiXCR from the 5' RACE reads. The sample lists some 670,000 distinct CDR3 sequences, about 50% occurring once. Source material: blood. These TCRs come from a woman of 80 years or more in good health.

This clonotype was observed a handful of times. The chain is built from TRBV15 and TRBJ2-1; TRBD1 matches 7 bases. The V gene end was trimmed by 3 bases and the J gene end by 8 bases; junction bases not matched to a gene: 4. The CDR3 totals 13 residues. Germline CDR1 reads LNHNV; CDR2 reads YYDKDF (reference sequence). The CDR3 sequence: CATSRKQGYEQFF. The CDR3 region has the DNA TGTGCCACCAGCAGGAAACAGGGGTATGAGCAGTTCTTC.

This clonotype was picked up many times. The chain recombines TRBV2 with TRBJ2-3; D gene uncertain. This CDR3 has 14 amino acids. V lost 3 bases and J 4 bases, leaving 11 bases between the germline ends. CDR1 and CDR2 from the germline V gene are SNHLY and FYNNEI. The CDR3 bases are TGTGCCAGCAGTGAGCAGGCAGGCCCAGATACGCAGTATTTT. Protein product: CASSEQAGPDTQYF.

The chain links TRBV4-3 to TRBJ2-3; D remains ambiguous. V lost 0 bases to trimming and J lost 4 bases, with 14 bases between them. The CDR3 spans 16 residues. Germline loops: CDR1 LGHNA, CDR2 YSLEER. The CDR3 is CASSQEVTALADTQYF. The CDR3 nucleotides are TGCGCCAGCAGCCAAGAGGTAACCGCGTTGGCAGATACGCAGTATTTT.

On this clonotype: This may come from a read error, since a much larger clone is one base off. This sequence joins TRBV3-1 and TRBJ2-3; 14 nucleotides agree with TRBD2. The CDR3 contains 19 residues. From germline, CDR1 is LGHDT and CDR2 YNNKEL (reference sequence). CDR3 DNA: TGTGCCAGCAGCAAAGGCGGGGGGACTAGCGGGAGAGGCACAGGTACGCAGTATTTT. It is translated as CASSKGGGTSGRGTGTQYF.

This clonotype was counted a single time. Written as DNA, the CDR3 is TGTGCCACCAGTGATACCGGGACAGGGGCGGTCCTTGGGGCCAACGTCCTGACTTTC. Its protein product is CATSDTGTGAVLGANVLTF. V gene TRBV24-1 combines with J gene TRBJ2-6; TRBD1 aligns across 10 bases. Germline CDR1 and CDR2: KGHDR and SFDVKD. The CDR3 sequence is 19 residues long. Trimming at V came to 3 bases and at J to 3 bases, leaving 10 bases not matched to a gene.

To note about this clonotype: A much more abundant neighbour one base away suggests this may be a read error. The chain recombines TRBV2 with TRBJ1-4; 11 bases are shared with TRBD1. The junction had 5 bases not matched to a gene; V was cut back by 8 bases and J by 3 bases. The length of the CDR3 is 15 residues. CDR1 SNHLY and CDR2 FYNNEI come from the germline V gene. CDR3: CASLGQGAANEKLFF. CDR3 nucleotides: TGTGCCAGCCTAGGACAGGGGGCAGCTAATGAAAAACTGTTTTTT.

This clonotype was detected only a few times. The rearrangement links TRBV7-9 to TRBJ1-4, with TRBD1 matching over 9 bases. Germline values: CDR1 SEHNR, CDR2 FQNEAQ (reference sequence). V gave up 5 bases and J gave up 3 bases; unmatched junction bases: 1. CDR3 length: 14 amino acids. The CDR3 region has the DNA TGTGCCAGCAGCCGGACAGGGGCTAATGAAAAACTGTTTTTT. Its translation is CASSRTGANEKLFF.

A few counts support this clonotype. The chain employs TRBV7-2 and TRBJ2-7, with unresolved D. In germline, CDR1 is SGHTA, CDR2 FQGNSA. This CDR3 has 14 residues. V lost 3 bases and J lost 0, with 9 bases in between. The CDR3 bases are TGTGCCAGCAGCTTTGACGTGAGCTCCTACGAGCAGTACTTC. The encoded protein is CASSFDVSSYEQYF.

Remarks on this clonotype: A junction boundary mismatches the germline segment, possibly from a read error. The V gene is TRBV20-1, the J gene TRBJ2-7; TRBD2 agrees at 14 bases. The CDR3 totals 15 residues. Germline CDR1 is DFQATT and CDR2 is SNEGSKA (reference sequence). In DNA, the CDR3 is TGCAGTGCCAGAGGGACTAGCGGGAGAGACTACGAGCAGTACTTC. The encoded protein is CSARGTSGRDYEQYF.

A few counts support this clonotype. J is TRBJ2-1 and V is TRBV11-2, with D perhaps matching TRBD1 or TRBD2 (5 bases each). The J call could be wrong; TRBJ2-7 is a better fit for the DNA end. The CDR3 totals 14 residues. Germline CDR1 is SGHAT and CDR2 is FQNNGV. The chain's CDR3 is CASSLTGTYNEQYF. DNA for the CDR3: TGTGCCAGCAGCTTAACGGGGACCTACAATGAGCAGTACTTC.

The J gene is TRBJ2-2, the V gene TRBV9, with 8 bases that match TRBD1. With 3 bases clipped from V and 8 bases from J, the junction kept 9 bases outside the gene matches. CDR1 is SGDLS and CDR2 is YYNGEE in the germline V gene. The CDR3 has 15 residues. The CDR3 DNA reads as TGTGCCAGCAGCGGCCAGGGGGCGCTTGCGGGGGAGCTGTTTTTT. The encoded protein is CASSGQGALAGELFF.

The table lists this clonotype with many counts. This chain links TRBV28 with TRBJ2-5; D not certain. The germline V and J ends were trimmed by 2 bases and 4 bases, with 5 bases remaining between them. This CDR3 has 12 residues. Germline values: CDR1 MDHEN, CDR2 SYDVKM. The CDR3 DNA sequence: TGTGCCAGCAGTTTACGGGCAGAGACCCAGTACTTC. It translates to CASSLRAETQYF.

The rearrangement links TRBV6-1 to TRBJ2-1; weak D call: TRBD2 (6 bases). CDR1 is MNHNS and CDR2 is SASEGT in the germline V gene. V shed 2 bases and J shed 3 bases, with 20 bases lying between them. The CDR3 extends over 18 amino acids. The CDR3 spells CASSERSASVRYYNEQFF. In DNA, the CDR3 is TGTGCCAGCAGTGAAAGGTCCGCTAGCGTAAGATACTACAATGAGCAGTTCTTC.

The chain carries TRBV29-1 and TRBJ2-7, with TRBD2 identical over 8 bases. The CDR3 consists of 14 residues. In germline, CDR1 is SQVTM, CDR2 ANQGSEA. Unmatched junction bases numbered 10, after V lost 4 bases and J lost 5 bases. CDR3 coding DNA: TGCAGCGTTGTTACAGGGACTAGGATCGACGAGCAGTACTTC. Translated: CSVVTGTRIDEQYF.

The chain links TRBV6-2 or TRBV6-3 to TRBJ1-3; TRBD1 matches at 9 bases. V lost 5 bases to trimming and J lost 7 bases; unmatched junction nucleotides: 6. The CDR3 sequence is 14 residues long. CDR1 is MNHEY, CDR2 SVGEGT, per germline. The CDR3 sequence is CASSNRGLRNTIYF. The CDR3 DNA sequence: TGTGCCAGCAGTAACAGGGGGCTTCGGAACACCATATATTTT.

The rearrangement uses TRBV7-9 and TRBJ2-1, with 11 bases identical to TRBD2. V was pared by 1 base and J by 12 bases, with 8 bases of the junction left unmatched. Germline CDR1 is SEHNR and CDR2 is FQNEAQ (reference sequence). The CDR3 is made up of 15 amino acids. CDR3 amino acids: CASSLVPSGRKGQFF. The CDR3 DNA sequence: TGTGCCAGCAGCTTAGTCCCTAGCGGGAGGAAGGGGCAGTTCTTC.

In regard to this clonotype: An end of the junction differs from the germline gene, which may be a read error. The V and J genes are TRBV6-6 and TRBJ2-4, with a tentative D call TRBD1 (5 bases). The CDR3 runs to 17 residues. Germline CDR1 is MNHNY and CDR2 is SVGAGI (reference sequence). CDR3 residues: CASSHSPMAGTKNIQYF. The DNA of the CDR3 is TGTGCCAGCAGTCACTCACCGATGGCAGGGACCAAAAACATTCAGTACTTC.

A few counts support this clonotype. This chain uses TRBV10-2 with TRBJ2-4; a weak D match, TRBD1 (5 bases). V was cut by 4 bases and J by 6 bases, with 7 bases left in between. This CDR3 has 12 amino acids. Germline loops: CDR1 WSHSY, CDR2 SAAADI. CDR3: CASSVQGNIQYF. The CDR3 DNA reads TGCGCCAGCAGTGTCCAGGGAAACATTCAGTACTTC.

Concerning this clonotype itself: This could be a read error, since a much larger clone is one nucleotide away. The gene calls are TRBV12-3 or TRBV12-4 and TRBJ2-7; the D gene is possibly TRBD1 (5 bases). This CDR3 is 13 amino acids long. With 6 bases removed from V and 5 bases from J, the gap between germline ends came to 14 bases. The CDR3 sequence is CASSQGRVNEQYF. DNA of the CDR3: TGTGCCAGCAGCCAGGGTCGAGTAAACGAGCAGTACTTC.

Worth noting for this clonotype: Its ends do not fully match the called genes, so a read error is possible. V gene TRBV7-3 combines with J gene TRBJ2-5; possible D gene TRBD2, 6 bases. Germline CDR1 is SGHTA and CDR2 is FQGTGA. CDR3 length: 13 amino acids. CDR3 loop: CSSSLGGNNEQYF. Here the CDR3 DNA reads TGTTCCAGCAGCTTGGGCGGGAACAATGAGCAGTACTTC.

Concerning this clonotype itself: With a much larger clone just one base away, this may be a read error. V is TRBV5-1 and J is TRBJ2-2, with D possibly TRBD2 on 5 matching bases. Looked up from germline, CDR1 is SGHRS and CDR2 is YFSETQ. There are 13 residues in the CDR3. Trimming removed 3 bases at V and 11 bases at J, with 14 bases between. The CDR3 DNA reads TGCGCCAGCAGCTGGACGAGGACGGGAGAGCTGTTTTTT. Translated: CASSWTRTGELFF.

This clonotype showed up many times. The chain is built from TRBV27 and TRBJ2-1; the D is unclear. V was trimmed by 10 bases and J by 4 bases, leaving 11 bases between them. CDR1 MNHEY and CDR2 SMNVEV come from the germline V gene (reference sequence). CDR3 length equals 12 residues. The DNA for the CDR3 is TGTGCCACAGCCACTTTTTACAATGAGCAGTTCTTC. This encodes CATATFYNEQFF.

The chain joins TRBV14 to TRBJ1-1; possible D gene TRBD1, 6 bases. CDR3 length equals 16 residues. The V gene's germline CDR1 is SGHDN and CDR2 FVKESK. Between the trimmed V and J ends, which lost 1 base and 4 bases, there was a span of 16 bases. CDR3 in DNA: TGTGCCAGCAGCCAAGTAAGGGGGACCGTGACCACTGAAGCTTTCTTT. Translation: CASSQVRGTVTTEAFF. Full variable domain (outside the CDR3, taken from reference TRBV14 and TRBJ1-1): EAGVTQFPSHSVIEKGQTVTLRCDPISGHDNLYWYRRVMGKEIKFLLHFVKESKQDESGMPNNRFLAERTGGTYSTLKVQPAELEDSGVYFCASSQVRGTVTTEAFFGQGTRLTVV.